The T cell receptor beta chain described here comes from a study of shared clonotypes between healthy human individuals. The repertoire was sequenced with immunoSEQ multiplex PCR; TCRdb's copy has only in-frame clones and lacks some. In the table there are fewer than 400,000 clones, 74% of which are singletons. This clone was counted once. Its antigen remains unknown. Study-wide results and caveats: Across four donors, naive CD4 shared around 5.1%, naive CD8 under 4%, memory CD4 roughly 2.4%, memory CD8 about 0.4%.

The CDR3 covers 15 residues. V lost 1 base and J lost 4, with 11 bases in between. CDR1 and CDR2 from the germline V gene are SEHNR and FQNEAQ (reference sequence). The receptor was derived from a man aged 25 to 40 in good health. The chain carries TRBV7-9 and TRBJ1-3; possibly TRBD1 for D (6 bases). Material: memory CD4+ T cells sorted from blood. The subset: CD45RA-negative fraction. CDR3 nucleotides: TGTGCCAGCAGCTTAGACAGGGTCTCGGGAAACACCATATATTTT. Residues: CASSLDRVSGNTIYF.